A selection of T cell receptor beta chains follows, all from one sample in a study of blood T cell repertoires in COVID-19. This table comes from immunoSEQ multiplex PCR, and its TCRdb copy is limited to in-frame clones, with some not included. Here the sample spans about 280,000 clones, around 87% being singletons. Input material: PBMCs or T cells enriched from blood (not recorded which). The receptors shown here come from a woman younger than 30 with acute COVID-19. Both conserved end residues are trimmed from each CDR3. Size is stated for part of the rows, as once, few or many counts, or as a class when the clone is expanded.

TRBJ1-2,NA,TRBV20-1,SATKGGGYT
TRBJ2-1,once,TRBV11-2,ASSRNSGGSDEQF
TRBJ2-7,NA,TRBV6-2/TRBV6-3,ASSYGGQGAYEQY
TRBJ2-5,NA,TRBV18,ASSPSTFRETQY
TRBJ2-2,once,TRBV1,TSSQDWASGGIEPGELF
TRBJ2-7,NA,TRBV6-6,ASSYSKGQSYEQY
TRBJ2-3,NA,TRBV5-4,ASSSWASATDTQY
TRBJ1-1,NA,TRBV7-2,ASSSNSGPAKAF
TRBJ2-7,NA,TRBV30,AWSVAAGSSYEQY
TRBJ2-7,NA,TRBV30,AWSRGDTPRAAYEQY
TRBJ2-1,once,TRBV6-4,ASSAGTGLYNEQF
TRBJ2-3,NA,TRBV11-2,ASSLQTDSTDTQY
TRBJ2-5,NA,TRBV29-1,SVGGIGGRAGQTQY
TRBJ2-7,NA,TRBV4-1,ASSLGLAASYEQY
TRBJ2-3,NA,TRBV2,ASRARDSWSRTDTQY
TRBJ1-2,NA,TRBV19,ASSSQGDGYT
TRBJ1-1,once,TRBV6-5,ASSWGQYSVVAF
TRBJ1-2,NA,TRBV30,AWRSTGDYGYT
TRBJ2-5,once,TRBV5-6,ASSFLGSGEETQY
TRBJ2-3,NA,TRBV5-1,ASRLGSADTQY
TRBJ1-6,NA,TRBV6-5,ASGQTGTHSPLH
TRBJ1-2,NA,TRBV7-6,ASSLRPGDGGYT
TRBJ2-1,NA,TRBV27,ASSSLFGEELTEQF
TRBJ1-1,NA,TRBV29-1,SSDRGRATEAF
TRBJ2-6,NA,TRBV19,ASSPEYSGANVLT
TRBJ1-3,NA,TRBV19,ASTRGSSGNTIY
TRBJ2-7,NA,TRBV9,ASSVGSSSGYEQY
TRBJ1-5,NA,TRBV4-1,ASSPSGGGQPQH
TRBJ2-1,once,TRBV19,ASSIVGGQGALNEQF
TRBJ2-7,NA,TRBV7-3,ASSASGISEQY
TRBJ1-1,NA,TRBV30,AWSGGGEAF
TRBJ2-5,NA,TRBV7-2,ASSLRTGGHTGTQY
TRBJ2-7,NA,TRBV7-6,ASSHRDRGSYEQY
TRBJ2-4,NA,TRBV6-2/TRBV6-3,ASSSTRDIQY
TRBJ2-7,NA,TRBV27,ASSSTSDRYEQY
TRBJ2-2,NA,TRBV27,ASRSSGGTGELF
TRBJ2-1,NA,TRBV5-5,ASSPSSGTGSANEQF
TRBJ2-3,NA,TRBV7-2,ASSFRPGTATDTQY
TRBJ2-3,NA,TRBV6-2/TRBV6-3,ASSQGQGPTDTQY
TRBJ2-1,once,TRBV4-1,ASSQPDRGRSNEQF
TRBJ2-7,NA,TRBV10-3,AISDRGEEQY
TRBJ2-1,NA,TRBV5-3,ARSCRGPSSYNEQF
TRBJ2-6,NA,TRBV19,ASSIPGQGFSGANVLT
TRBJ2-7,NA,TRBV6-5,ASSSGAYEQY
TRBJ1-2,NA,TRBV28,ASKPRDRTNYGYT
TRBJ2-3,NA,TRBV7-2,ASTLAGVTDTQY
TRBJ2-1,NA,TRBV15,ATSREAGTSGRYEQF
TRBJ2-3,NA,TRBV12-3/TRBV12-4,ASGRGGDTQY
TRBJ1-2,NA,TRBV24-1,ATSDGASDGNYGYT
TRBJ1-4,NA,TRBV2,ASTGTGGNEKLF
TRBJ1-1,NA,TRBV28,ASSLKRPGLRYNTEAF